These 6 T cell receptor beta chains were all obtained from the same sample, sequenced in a study. TCRdb re-analysed the 5' RACE reads in MiXCR, keeping a single row per CDR3 protein. The top ten clones hold 2% to 2.5% of a sample with just over 60,000 distinct CDR3 sequences, under 35% of them seen once. The source material was tumor-infiltrating naive CD4+ T cells sorted from the breast tumor. The subset: naive CD4+ T cells, CD4+CD45RA+CD25-. Receptors were obtained from a female donor with breast cancer.

This chain connects TRBV4-1 to TRBJ1-3; D unclear. The CDR3 runs to 16 residues. Germline loops: CDR1 MGHRA, CDR2 YSYEKL. V was trimmed by 0 bases and J by 0 bases, leaving 9 bases between them. The CDR3 DNA reads TGCGCCAGCAGCCAAGAGGTTATCTTCTCTGGAAACACCATATATTTT. Protein: CASSQEVIFSGNTIYF.

Note on this clonotype: A much larger clonotype is one base distant, so this may be a read error. V is TRBV7-3 and J is TRBJ2-3; 7 nucleotides align to TRBD1. The CDR3 extends over 15 amino acids. V shed 1 base and J 6 bases; nucleotides not matched to a gene: 7. Germline assignment: CDR1 SGHTA and CDR2 FQGTGA. DNA of the CDR3: TGTGCCAGCAGCTTAAACGGTGACAGGGACGATACGCAGTATTTT. It is translated as CASSLNGDRDDTQYF.

Concerning this clonotype itself: A much larger clone differs by one base, so this may be a read error. This CDR3 is CASSESDHSPLHF. For the CDR3, the DNA is TGTGCCAGCAGTGAATCCGACCATTCACCCCTCCACTTT. The genes are TRBV2 and TRBJ1-6, with D uncertain. From germline, CDR1 is SNHLY and CDR2 FYNNEI. This CDR3 region has 13 residues. The germline V and J ends were trimmed by 2 bases and 8 bases, with 7 bases remaining between them.

This clonotype was picked up a small number of times. Here the CDR3 DNA reads TGTGCCAGCAGTACAGGGGACCGCACTGAAGCTTTCTTT. Encoded protein: CASSTGDRTEAFF. This rearrangement joins TRBV5-5 to TRBJ1-1, with TRBD1 matching over 7 bases. With V trimmed by 5 bases and J by 4 bases, 5 bases remained unmatched. This CDR3 is built from 13 residues. CDR1 and CDR2 (germline): SGHKS, YYEKEE (reference sequence).

The chain joins TRBV6-5 to TRBJ1-6; 8 bases are a match to TRBD1. The CDR3 spans 14 residues. The V and J ends lost 6 bases and 9 bases, in that order; junction bases with no gene match: 7. CDR1 is MNHEY and CDR2 is SVGAGI in the germline V gene. The CDR3 spells CASRLTGVGSPLHF. CDR3 in DNA: TGTGCCAGCAGACTGACAGGGGTTGGTTCACCCCTCCACTTT.

A single count supports this clonotype. The rearrangement links TRBV9 to TRBJ2-6; D gene ambiguous. The V gene lost 7 bases and the J gene lost 0 bases, with 17 bases spanning the gap. Germline V gives CDR1 SGDLS, CDR2 YYNGEE. There are 17 residues in the CDR3. The CDR3 coding sequence is TGTGCCAGCGGCGCTCTACCCCACAGCTCTGGGGCCAACGTCCTGACTTTC. Protein: CASGALPHSSGANVLTF.